The rows below give T cell receptor beta chains drawn from one sample of a study of liver allograft versus peripheral blood T cells. TCRdb analysed the reads with MiXCR anew, one entry per CDR3 protein. The sample lists about 11,000 distinct CDR3 sequences; about 25% were seen once. These TCRs come from a human patient who had a liver transplant. Some T cells could come from the graft donor. Each CDR3 is given with its conserved first and last residue. D genes are given only for firm matches. Clone size is not always given. Where it is, it says once, few, many or a class for expanded clones.

D gene: TRBD2; J gene: TRBJ2-1; V gene: TRBV13; clone size: .; CDR3 DNA: TGTGCCAGCAGCCGGTGGGAGGGCCGTACCTACAATGAGCAGTTCTTC; CDR3 protein: CASSRWEGRTYNEQFF
D gene: .; J gene: TRBJ2-3; V gene: TRBV9; clone size: .; CDR3 DNA: TGTGCCAGCAGCGTCTCGGGGTACACAGATACGCAGTATTTT; CDR3 protein: CASSVSGYTDTQYF
D gene: .; J gene: TRBJ1-6; V gene: TRBV5-6; clone size: .; CDR3 DNA: TGTGCCAGCAGCTCCAACAGGCGATTCTCCTATAATTCACCCCTCCACTTT; CDR3 protein: CASSSNRRFSYNSPLHF
D gene: TRBD2; J gene: TRBJ2-7; V gene: TRBV11-1; clone size: medium-sized; CDR3 DNA: TGTGCCAGCAGCCCTGAGCGGGGGCTCTTCTACGAGCAGTACTTC; CDR3 protein: CASSPERGLFYEQYF
D gene: TRBD2; J gene: TRBJ2-7; V gene: TRBV6-6; clone size: few; CDR3 DNA: TGTGCCAGCAGTTACCCCGGTAGCGGGGCCTACGAGCAGTACTTC; CDR3 protein: CASSYPGSGAYEQYF
D gene: .; J gene: TRBJ2-1; V gene: TRBV6-5; clone size: .; CDR3 DNA: TGTGCCAGCAGTTACTCGGGTGTACTGTTCAATGAGCAGTTCTTC; CDR3 protein: CASSYSGVLFNEQFF
D gene: .; J gene: TRBJ1-2; V gene: TRBV30; clone size: once; CDR3 DNA: TGTGCTTTACCCTCGAGGACAGTTTATGGCTACACCTTC; CDR3 protein: CALPSRTVYGYTF
D gene: TRBD1; J gene: TRBJ2-7; V gene: TRBV18; clone size: medium-sized; CDR3 DNA: TGTGCCAGCTCCCGTTCCGGGACAGTCGACGAGCAGTACTTC; CDR3 protein: CASSRSGTVDEQYF
D gene: .; J gene: TRBJ1-1; V gene: TRBV13; clone size: medium-sized; CDR3 DNA: TGTGCCAGCAGCTTAGCGGGGAACACTGAAGCTTTCTTT; CDR3 protein: CASSLAGNTEAFF
D gene: .; J gene: TRBJ1-2; V gene: TRBV12-3/TRBV12-4; clone size: few; CDR3 DNA: TGTGCCAGCAGTCTATCGTCCACAAGTTATGGCTACACCTTC; CDR3 protein: CASSLSSTSYGYTF
D gene: .; J gene: TRBJ1-5; V gene: TRBV20-1; clone size: few; CDR3 DNA: TGCAGGGGAGAAAGGGCTCAGCCCCAGCATTTT; CDR3 protein: CRGERAQPQHF
D gene: .; J gene: TRBJ2-7; V gene: TRBV7-9; clone size: few; CDR3 DNA: TGTGCCAGCAGCTTAGGCCAGGGAGAGTACGAGCAGTACTTC; CDR3 protein: CASSLGQGEYEQYF
D gene: .; J gene: TRBJ1-1; V gene: TRBV15; clone size: few; CDR3 DNA: TGTGCCACCAGCAGAGATGGCAGGGCGGGCACTGAAGCTTTCTTT; CDR3 protein: CATSRDGRAGTEAFF
D gene: .; J gene: TRBJ1-1; V gene: TRBV29-1; clone size: medium-sized; CDR3 DNA: TGCAGCGTTGCCCGGGGCCCGAACACTGAAGCTTTCTTT; CDR3 protein: CSVARGPNTEAFF
D gene: .; J gene: TRBJ1-5; V gene: TRBV10-3; clone size: .; CDR3 DNA: TGTGCCATCGCCGGCCTAGAGGGAGGCCAGCCCCAGCATTTT; CDR3 protein: CAIAGLEGGQPQHF
D gene: .; J gene: TRBJ1-1; V gene: TRBV6-5; clone size: many; CDR3 DNA: TGTGCCAGCAGTTACAGAGCTGAAGCTTTCTTT; CDR3 protein: CASSYRAEAFF
D gene: TRBD1; J gene: TRBJ1-5; V gene: TRBV5-4; clone size: few; CDR3 DNA: TGTGCCAGCAGCCCGGGACAGGATAGCAATCAGCCCCAGCATTTT; CDR3 protein: CASSPGQDSNQPQHF
D gene: TRBD1; J gene: TRBJ1-4; V gene: TRBV7-9; clone size: .; CDR3 DNA: TGTGCCAGCAGCTTCCGGGACAGGAATGAAAAACTGTTTTTT; CDR3 protein: CASSFRDRNEKLFF
D gene: TRBD2; J gene: TRBJ2-7; V gene: TRBV6-2/TRBV6-3; clone size: few; CDR3 DNA: TGTGCCAGCAGTTACATTAAGGGCACTAGCGGTTCCTACGAGCAGTACTTC; CDR3 protein: CASSYIKGTSGSYEQYF
D gene: .; J gene: TRBJ1-6; V gene: TRBV30; clone size: few; CDR3 DNA: TGTGCCTGGAGTGTATCGCTAGATTCACCCCTCCACTTT; CDR3 protein: CAWSVSLDSPLHF
D gene: .; J gene: TRBJ1-5; V gene: TRBV5-5; clone size: .; CDR3 DNA: TGTGCCAGCAGTTCGGAACAGGGTCTCTCCTTAGGTAGCAATCAGCCCCAGCATTTT; CDR3 protein: CASSSEQGLSLGSNQPQHF
D gene: TRBD1; J gene: TRBJ1-1; V gene: TRBV27; clone size: medium-sized; CDR3 DNA: TGTGCCAGCAGTCCCGGACAGGGGATGAACACTGAAGCTTTCTTT; CDR3 protein: CASSPGQGMNTEAFF
D gene: .; J gene: TRBJ2-1; V gene: TRBV20-1; clone size: .; CDR3 DNA: TGCAGTGCTAGACTTACTACCGCCCGAGGTAGTCTGTCCTACAATGAGCAGTTCTTC; CDR3 protein: CSARLTTARGSLSYNEQFF
D gene: TRBD1; J gene: TRBJ2-7; V gene: TRBV30; clone size: few; CDR3 DNA: TGTGCCTGGAGTGGCCCGGGACAGGGGGCCTACGAGCAGTACTTC; CDR3 protein: CAWSGPGQGAYEQYF
D gene: TRBD1; J gene: TRBJ1-1; V gene: TRBV6-2/TRBV6-3; clone size: medium-sized; CDR3 DNA: TGTGCCAGCAGTTACCTCGGACAGGGGGGGTTGACTGAAGCTTTCTTT; CDR3 protein: CASSYLGQGGLTEAFF
D gene: .; J gene: TRBJ1-6; V gene: TRBV18; clone size: medium-sized; CDR3 DNA: TGTGCCAGCCACCTAGAGGGGGGCAATTCACCCCTCCACTTT; CDR3 protein: CASHLEGGNSPLHF
D gene: TRBD1; J gene: TRBJ1-6; V gene: TRBV20-1; clone size: .; CDR3 DNA: TGCAGTGCTAGAGACCGAACACAGGGGAGATCACCCCTCCACTTT; CDR3 protein: CSARDRTQGRSPLHF
D gene: .; J gene: TRBJ2-7; V gene: TRBV7-2; clone size: few; CDR3 DNA: TGTGCCAGCAGACTGATGGGTACTGAGCAGTACTTC; CDR3 protein: CASRLMGTEQYF
D gene: .; J gene: TRBJ2-3; V gene: TRBV19; clone size: few; CDR3 DNA: TGTGCCAGTAGTATAGATCACAGCTCCACAGATACGCAGTATTTT; CDR3 protein: CASSIDHSSTDTQYF
D gene: TRBD1; J gene: TRBJ1-1; V gene: TRBV9; clone size: .; CDR3 DNA: TGTGCCAGCAGCGTCCATCAGGGGGCTGACACTGAAGCTTTCTTT; CDR3 protein: CASSVHQGADTEAFF
D gene: .; J gene: TRBJ1-1; V gene: TRBV7-9; clone size: .; CDR3 DNA: TGTGCCAGCAGCCCGTCGACCAGGGTTACTGAAGCTTTCTTT; CDR3 protein: CASSPSTRVTEAFF
D gene: TRBD1; J gene: TRBJ1-3; V gene: TRBV29-1; clone size: medium-sized; CDR3 DNA: TGCAGCGGCCTTTCAGGGGGCGCGGACACCATATATTTT; CDR3 protein: CSGLSGGADTIYF
D gene: TRBD1; J gene: TRBJ1-1; V gene: TRBV20-1; clone size: .; CDR3 DNA: TGCAGTGCTCCCTACAGGGGACGGACTGAAGCTTTCTTT; CDR3 protein: CSAPYRGRTEAFF
D gene: .; J gene: TRBJ1-5; V gene: TRBV12-3/TRBV12-4; clone size: .; CDR3 DNA: TGTGCCAGCAGCCTAGACAGAGTGGAACAGCCCCAGCATTTT; CDR3 protein: CASSLDRVEQPQHF
D gene: .; J gene: TRBJ1-1; V gene: TRBV7-2; clone size: medium-sized; CDR3 DNA: TGTGCCAGCAGCTTAGGAGGCGGGGGAAGAGAAGCTTTCTTT; CDR3 protein: CASSLGGGGREAFF
D gene: TRBD1; J gene: TRBJ1-1; V gene: TRBV15; clone size: .; CDR3 DNA: TGTGCCACCAGAGTCAGGACAGGGGGGAACACTGAAGCTTTCTTT; CDR3 protein: CATRVRTGGNTEAFF
D gene: TRBD2; J gene: TRBJ2-3; V gene: TRBV5-4; clone size: few; CDR3 DNA: TGTGCCAGCAGCTTGGTGACTAGCTCGGGGGATACGCAGTATTTT; CDR3 protein: CASSLVTSSGDTQYF
D gene: TRBD1; J gene: TRBJ1-4; V gene: TRBV19; clone size: medium-sized; CDR3 DNA: TGTGCCAGTAGCCCGCAGGGGGCAACTAATGAAAAACTGTTTTTT; CDR3 protein: CASSPQGATNEKLFF
D gene: .; J gene: TRBJ1-6; V gene: TRBV5-6; clone size: many; CDR3 DNA: TGTGCCAGCAGCCGGCGTGGGGTCTATAATTCACCCCTCCACTTT; CDR3 protein: CASSRRGVYNSPLHF
D gene: .; J gene: TRBJ1-5; V gene: TRBV20-1; clone size: few; CDR3 DNA: TGCAGTGCTAGCCCTCCTTATAGCAATCAGCCCCAGCATTTT; CDR3 protein: CSASPPYSNQPQHF
D gene: .; J gene: TRBJ2-5; V gene: TRBV6-6; clone size: few; CDR3 DNA: TGTGCCAGCAGTTACTTCCAAGAGACCCAGTACTTC; CDR3 protein: CASSYFQETQYF
D gene: .; J gene: TRBJ2-6; V gene: TRBV7-3; clone size: .; CDR3 DNA: TGTGCCAGCAGCCGGGACCTGGGCTCTGGGGCCAACGTCCTGACTTTC; CDR3 protein: CASSRDLGSGANVLTF
D gene: TRBD1; J gene: TRBJ1-2; V gene: TRBV6-2/TRBV6-3; clone size: .; CDR3 DNA: TGTGCCAGCAGTTATGGACAGGGGTACTATGGCTACACCTTC; CDR3 protein: CASSYGQGYYGYTF
D gene: .; J gene: TRBJ1-1; V gene: TRBV6-2/TRBV6-3; clone size: medium-sized; CDR3 DNA: TGTGCCAGCAGTCCCCTGGGGAGGGGCAACACTGAAGCTTTCTTT; CDR3 protein: CASSPLGRGNTEAFF